This T cell receptor (beta chain) was found in a study of T-cell reconstitution after alpha-beta-depleted transplantation in children. This clonotype appeared many times. The TCRbeta library incorporated unique molecular identifiers. Using its own MiXCR run on the PCR reads, TCRdb lists one record per CDR3 protein. The sample carries approximately 490,000 distinct CDR3 sequences, around 13% recorded once. This clonotype was obtained from a human donor who donated a stem cell graft to a child with combined immunodeficiency. Material: PBMCs from the stem cell graft donor, obtained from the stem cell graft.

The CDR3 reads CASSLDVFGEQFF. CDR3 DNA sequence: TGTGCCAGCAGCTTAGATGTTTTCGGGGAGCAGTTCTTC. The rearrangement uses TRBV11-2 and TRBJ2-1; D not certain. The CDR3 has 13 residues. CDR1 SGHAT and CDR2 FQNNGV come from the germline V gene. Trimming removed 0 bases at V and 10 bases at J, with 10 bases between.